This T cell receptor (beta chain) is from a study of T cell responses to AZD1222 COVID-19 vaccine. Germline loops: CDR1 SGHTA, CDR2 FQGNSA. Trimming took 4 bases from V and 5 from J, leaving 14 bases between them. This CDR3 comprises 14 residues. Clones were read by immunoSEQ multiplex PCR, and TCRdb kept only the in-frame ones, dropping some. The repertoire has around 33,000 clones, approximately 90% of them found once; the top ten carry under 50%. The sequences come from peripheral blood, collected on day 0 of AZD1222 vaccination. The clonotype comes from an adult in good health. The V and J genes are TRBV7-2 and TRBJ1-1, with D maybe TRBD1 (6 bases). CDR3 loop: CASSSQGSGTEAFF. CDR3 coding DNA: TGTGCCAGCAGCTCGCAGGGGTCCGGGACTGAAGCTTTCTTT. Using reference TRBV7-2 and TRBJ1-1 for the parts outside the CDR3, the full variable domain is GAGVSQSPSNKVTEKGKDVELRCDPISGHTALYWYRQSLGQGLEFLIYFQGNSAPDKSGLPSDRFSAERTGGSVSTLTIQRTQQEDSAVYLCASSSQGSGTEAFFGQGTRLTVV.